Listed below are T cell receptor beta chains from one sample, sequenced in a study of OX40 agonist ivuxolimab in advanced cancers. Produced via immunoSEQ multiplex PCR; TCRdb's table is partial and in-frame only. The sample consists of about 53,000 clones, more than 70% of them appearing once. The material sequenced was CD4+ or CD8+ T cells sorted from blood, taken in a trial of the OX40 agonist ivuxolimab. These TCRs come from an adult with an advanced solid tumor such as melanoma, head and neck, liver or kidney cancer. Each CDR3 is given with its conserved first and last residue. A D gene is named only where the DNA matches it firmly. Expanded clones get a size class; other rows say once, few or many, or leave the size out.

J gene | D gene | V gene | clone size | CDR3 protein | CDR3 DNA
TRBJ2-5 | TRBD1 | TRBV5-4 | NA | CASSVQGAVETQYF | TGTGCCAGCAGCGTTCAGGGGGCTGTGGAGACCCAGTACTTC
TRBJ2-5 | NA | TRBV7-9 | NA | CASSSVLGGSETQYF | TGTGCCAGCAGCTCAGTACTTGGAGGGTCAGAGACCCAGTACTTC
TRBJ2-1 | TRBD2 | TRBV5-4 | NA | CASSLGASGRSNNEQFF | TGTGCCAGCAGCTTGGGGGCTAGCGGGAGATCGAACAATGAGCAGTTCTTC
TRBJ2-2 | NA | TRBV7-2 | NA | CASSLGFASGGGELFF | TGTGCCAGCAGCTTAGGGTTCGCCAGCGGTGGCGGGGAGCTGTTTTTT
TRBJ2-7 | NA | TRBV10-1 | NA | CASSDSSRRAEQYF | TGCGCCAGCAGTGATTCAAGCAGACGAGCCGAGCAGTACTTC
TRBJ2-1 | TRBD1 | TRBV18 | NA | CASSYDRANNEQFF | TGTGCCAGCTCATACGACAGGGCGAACAATGAGCAGTTCTTC
TRBJ2-4 | TRBD1 | TRBV13 | NA | CASSNEGALAKNIQYF | TGTGCCAGCAGCAATGAGGGGGCACTAGCCAAAAACATTCAGTACTTC
TRBJ1-3 | NA | TRBV5-8 | NA | CASSLGQGAGNTIYF | TGTGCCAGCAGCTTGGGCCAGGGTGCTGGAAACACCATATATTTT
TRBJ1-5 | NA | TRBV29-1 | NA | CSTRESNQPQHF | TGCAGCACCAGGGAAAGCAATCAGCCCCAGCATTTT
TRBJ2-3 | NA | TRBV5-4 | NA | CASSLVDPVGGTPHF | TGTGCCAGCAGCTTGGTTGACCCTGTCGGCGGGACGCCTCATTTT
TRBJ2-1 | NA | TRBV11-2 | NA | CASSLVLASSSYNEQFF | TGTGCCAGCAGCTTAGTTTTAGCCTCGAGCTCCTACAATGAGCAGTTCTTC
TRBJ2-1 | NA | TRBV5-6 | NA | CASSLGGLFYNEQFF | TGTGCCAGCAGCTTGGGTGGACTATTCTACAATGAGCAGTTCTTC
TRBJ1-1 | NA | TRBV2 | NA | CASRRRANTEAFF | TGTGCCAGCAGAAGACGGGCGAACACTGAAGCTTTCTTT
TRBJ2-3 | TRBD2 | TRBV9 | NA | CASSVGSGDPTDTQYF | TGTGCCAGCAGCGTAGGGAGCGGGGACCCCACAGATACGCAGTATTTT
TRBJ1-1 | TRBD1 | TRBV6-6 | NA | CASRTGQLNTEAFF | TGTGCCAGCAGAACGGGACAGTTGAACACTGAAGCTTTCTTT
TRBJ2-4 | TRBD1 | TRBV5-1 | NA | CASRDRDRIAKNIQYF | TGCGCCAGCAGAGATCGGGACAGAATAGCCAAAAACATTCAGTACTTC
TRBJ2-4 | NA | TRBV5-8 | NA | CASSLGLVKSTIAKNIQYF | TGTGCCAGCAGCTTGGGTCTAGTAAAGTCGACCATAGCCAAAAACATTCAGTACTTC
TRBJ2-1 | TRBD2 | TRBV19 | few | CASSTGLAGGSEQFF | TGTGCCAGTAGTACAGGGCTAGCGGGAGGATCTGAGCAGTTCTTC
TRBJ2-1 | TRBD1 | TRBV10-3 | NA | CALRDRGENEQFF | TGTGCCCTCCGGGACAGGGGTGAGAATGAGCAGTTCTTC
TRBJ1-2 | NA | TRBV11-2 | NA | CASSLSGGGYTF | TGTGCCAGCAGCTTGTCGGGGGGTGGCTACACCTTC
TRBJ2-5 | NA | TRBV14 | NA | CASSQARPYQETQYF | TGTGCCAGCAGCCAAGCGAGGCCGTATCAAGAGACCCAGTACTTC
TRBJ2-1 | TRBD2 | TRBV14 | NA | CASSPRPGGRGYNEQFF | TGTGCCAGCAGCCCCCGGCCGGGGGGACGGGGGTACAATGAGCAGTTCTTC
TRBJ1-4 | TRBD1 | TRBV4-1 | NA | CASSLSGTGIEKLFF | TGCGCCAGCAGCCTAAGCGGGACAGGCATTGAAAAACTGTTTTTT
TRBJ2-5 | TRBD2 | TRBV5-1 | NA | CASSQQLAGGGETQYF | TGCGCCAGCAGCCAGCAGCTAGCGGGAGGCGGAGAGACCCAGTACTTC
TRBJ2-2 | TRBD2 | TRBV14 | once | CASSQVFTSANTGELFF | TGTGCCAGCAGCCAAGTGTTCACTAGCGCGAACACCGGGGAGCTGTTTTTT
TRBJ2-1 | NA | TRBV11-3 | NA | CASSPGAAYNEQFF | TGTGCCAGCAGCCCCGGGGCAGCGTACAATGAGCAGTTCTTC
TRBJ1-1 | NA | TRBV10-1 | few | CASSGNRNTEAFF | TGCGCCAGCAGTGGTAACAGGAACACTGAAGCTTTCTTT
TRBJ1-2 | NA | TRBV5-1 | NA | CASSLGENRDARF | TGCGCCAGCAGCTTGGGGGAAAACCGGGACGCTCGCTTC
TRBJ2-7 | TRBD2 | TRBV2 | NA | CASSEALLAGRTYEQYF | TGTGCCAGCAGTGAAGCGCTACTAGCGGGCCGGACCTACGAGCAGTACTTC
TRBJ1-1 | NA | TRBV7-2 | NA | CASSLVFGTPSEAFF | TGTGCCAGCAGCTTAGTATTTGGGACACCTTCTGAAGCTTTCTTT
TRBJ2-1 | NA | TRBV29-1 | NA | CSVAIQGAEQFF | TGCAGCGTTGCGATCCAGGGAGCTGAGCAGTTCTTC
TRBJ2-1 | TRBD2 | TRBV30 | NA | CAWSTSGRKDEQFF | TGTGCCTGGAGTACGAGCGGGAGAAAGGATGAGCAGTTCTTC
TRBJ2-3 | NA | TRBV9 | NA | CASSAGPGSDTQYF | TGTGCCAGCAGCGCCGGTCCAGGTTCAGATACGCAGTATTTT
TRBJ2-7 | NA | TRBV7-2 | NA | CASSPNPGVGYEQYF | TGTGCCAGCAGCCCCAACCCAGGGGTTGGGTACGAGCAGTACTTC
TRBJ1-1 | TRBD1 | TRBV29-1 | few | CSVSTGGNTEAFF | TGCAGCGTGTCGACAGGGGGCAACACTGAAGCTTTCTTT
TRBJ1-5 | NA | TRBV6-5 | NA | CASSYTSDQPQHF | TGTGCCAGCAGTTATACCTCAGATCAGCCCCAGCATTTT
TRBJ1-1 | NA | TRBV7-9 | NA | CASSHMPEAFF | TGTGCCAGCAGCCATATGCCTGAAGCTTTCTTT
TRBJ2-3 | NA | TRBV7-2 | few | CASSAIVNTDTQYF | TGTGCCAGCAGCGCGATCGTTAACACAGATACGCAGTATTTT
TRBJ2-7 | NA | TRBV9 | NA | CASTPGGAAKGPYEQYF | TGTGCCAGCACCCCAGGGGGGGCGGCCAAGGGCCCCTACGAGCAGTACTTC
TRBJ2-1 | TRBD2 | TRBV11-2 | few | CASSFGGAGLAGGREQFF | TGTGCCAGCAGCTTCGGCGGGGCCGGCCTAGCGGGAGGGCGGGAGCAGTTCTTC
TRBJ2-2 | TRBD2 | TRBV30 | once | CASHPGTSASGELFF | TGTGCCTCCCACCCCGGGACTAGCGCTTCCGGGGAGCTGTTTTTT
TRBJ1-4 | TRBD1 | TRBV29-1 | NA | CSVEGTGGLKEKLFF | TGCAGCGTTGAAGGGACAGGGGGCTTAAAAGAAAAACTGTTTTTT
TRBJ2-1 | TRBD2 | TRBV7-6 | NA | CASSLYLAGGPRLIYNEQFF | TGTGCCAGCAGCTTATACCTAGCGGGAGGGCCAAGATTAATCTACAATGAGCAGTTCTTC
TRBJ2-1 | TRBD2 | TRBV15 | once | CATSRGARGGYNEQFF | TGTGCCACCAGCAGAGGAGCTCGCGGGGGGTACAATGAGCAGTTCTTC
TRBJ2-1 | TRBD1 | TRBV5-4 | few | CASSFPGQNNEQFF | TGTGCCAGCAGCTTTCCGGGACAGAACAATGAGCAGTTCTTC